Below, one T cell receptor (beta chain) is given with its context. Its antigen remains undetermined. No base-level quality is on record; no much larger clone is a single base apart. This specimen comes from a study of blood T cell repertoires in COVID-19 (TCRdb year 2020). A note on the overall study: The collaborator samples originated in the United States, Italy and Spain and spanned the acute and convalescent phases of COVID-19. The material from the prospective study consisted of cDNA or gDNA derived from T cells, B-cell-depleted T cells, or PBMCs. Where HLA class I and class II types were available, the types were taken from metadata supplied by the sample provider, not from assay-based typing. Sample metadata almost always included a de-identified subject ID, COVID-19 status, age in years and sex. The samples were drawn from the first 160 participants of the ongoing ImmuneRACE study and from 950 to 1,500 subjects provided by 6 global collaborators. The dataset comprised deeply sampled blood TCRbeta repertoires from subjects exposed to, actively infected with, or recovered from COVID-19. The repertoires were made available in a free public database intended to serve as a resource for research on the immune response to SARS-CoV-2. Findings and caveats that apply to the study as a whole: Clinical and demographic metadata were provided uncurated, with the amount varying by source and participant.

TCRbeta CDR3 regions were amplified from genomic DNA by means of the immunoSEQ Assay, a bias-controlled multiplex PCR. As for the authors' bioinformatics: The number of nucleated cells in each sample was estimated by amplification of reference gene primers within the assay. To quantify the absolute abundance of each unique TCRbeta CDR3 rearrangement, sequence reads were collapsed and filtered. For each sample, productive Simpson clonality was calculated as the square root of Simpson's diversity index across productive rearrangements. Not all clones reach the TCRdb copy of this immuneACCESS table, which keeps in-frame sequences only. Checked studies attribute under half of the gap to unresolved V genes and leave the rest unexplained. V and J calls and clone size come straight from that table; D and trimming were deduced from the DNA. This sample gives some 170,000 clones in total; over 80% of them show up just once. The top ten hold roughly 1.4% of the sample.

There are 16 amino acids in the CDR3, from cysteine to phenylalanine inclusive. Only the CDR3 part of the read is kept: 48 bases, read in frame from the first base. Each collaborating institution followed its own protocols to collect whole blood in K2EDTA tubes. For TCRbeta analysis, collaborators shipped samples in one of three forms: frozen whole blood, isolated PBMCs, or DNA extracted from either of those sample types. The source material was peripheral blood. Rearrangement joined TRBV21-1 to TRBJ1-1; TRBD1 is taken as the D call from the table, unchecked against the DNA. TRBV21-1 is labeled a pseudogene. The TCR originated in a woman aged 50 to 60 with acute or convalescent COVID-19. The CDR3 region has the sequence CASSKGGTGRGTEAFF. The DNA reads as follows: TGTGCCAGCAGCAAAGGAGGGACAGGGAGAGGCACTGAAGCTTTCTTT.